The rows below give T cell receptor beta chains drawn from one sample of a study of blood T cell repertoires in COVID-19. Measured with immunoSEQ multiplex PCR; TCRdb has only the in-frame clones, and not every one. The sample yields over 450,000 clones, approximately 91% seen once. The sample taken for sequencing was peripheral blood. All receptors come from a woman aged 50 to 60 with COVID-19, enrolled during active disease. Each CDR3 is given with its conserved first and last residue. The D gene is left open where the match is weak. Part of the rows lack a size; the others show once, few, many or a class for expanded clones.

V gene	CDR3 length	J gene	D gene	clone size	CDR3 DNA	CDR3 protein
TRBV4-1	15	TRBJ2-3	.	.	TGCGCCAGCAGCCTAGGACAGGAGGGGACAGATACGCAGTATTTT	CASSLGQEGTDTQYF
TRBV7-9	17	TRBJ2-3	TRBD2	.	TGTGCCAGCAGCTTAGGGTCGAGCGGGGAGGTCACAGATACGCAGTATTTT	CASSLGSSGEVTDTQYF
TRBV18	13	TRBJ1-2	.	.	TGTGCCAGCTCCGCGACAGTTAACTATGGCTACACCTTC	CASSATVNYGYTF
TRBV28	20	TRBJ1-6	TRBD1	.	TGTGCCAGCAGTACCCCGCCGGGGACAGGGGGCGTAAGGGGTAATTCACCCCTCCACTTT	CASSTPPGTGGVRGNSPLHF
TRBV6-5	14	TRBJ1-2	.	once	TGTGCCAGCAGTTCCCGGGAGGGACGATATGGCTACACCTTC	CASSSREGRYGYTF
TRBV6-6	15	TRBJ1-5	TRBD1	.	TGTGCCAGCAGATGGACAGGGGATAGCAATCAGCCCCAGCATTTT	CASRWTGDSNQPQHF
TRBV3-1/TRBV3-2	14	TRBJ1-1	TRBD1	once	TGTGCCAGCAGCTCCCGGGACAGGGAGACTGAAGCTTTCTTT	CASSSRDRETEAFF
TRBV12-3/TRBV12-4	11	TRBJ1-2	.	.	TGTGCCAGCAGTTTTCGGGATGGCTACACCTTC	CASSFRDGYTF
TRBV5-1	16	TRBJ2-1	.	.	TGCGCCAGCAGCTTGACACCGGGACTCCTACTCAATGAGCAGTTCTTC	CASSLTPGLLLNEQFF
TRBV27	16	TRBJ2-7	.	.	TGTGCCAGCAGTTTAAGTCTAGCGCTATTCAACTACGAGCAGTACTTC	CASSLSLALFNYEQYF
TRBV6-5	14	TRBJ2-3	TRBD2	.	TGTGCCAGCAGAAGCGGGGTCACCACAGATACGCAGTATTTT	CASRSGVTTDTQYF
TRBV7-2	16	TRBJ2-3	TRBD2	once	TGTGCCAGCAGCTTAGTAGCGGGGTCATCCACAGATACGCAGTATTTT	CASSLVAGSSTDTQYF
TRBV10-3	13	TRBJ1-2	.	.	TGTGCCATCAGTGAGTCCTCCAACTATGGCTACACCTTC	CAISESSNYGYTF
TRBV2	15	TRBJ1-2	TRBD1	.	TGTGCCAGCAGTCGTACCCCCGGGACAGGCTATGGCTACACCTTC	CASSRTPGTGYGYTF
TRBV5-1	15	TRBJ2-1	TRBD1	.	TGCGCCAGCAGGCCCGGGACAGTGGAAGATGGTGAGCAGTTCTTC	CASRPGTVEDGEQFF
TRBV5-1	15	TRBJ1-1	.	.	TGCGCCAGCAGCCCTTCCGGGACAACGGACACTGAAGCTTTCTTT	CASSPSGTTDTEAFF
TRBV10-3	11	TRBJ2-3	.	.	TGTGCCATCAGGGGCGAGGGTACGCAGTATTTT	CAIRGEGTQYF
TRBV10-3	14	TRBJ1-1	.	.	TGTGCCATCAGTCCTCCAGGGGCCAACACTGAAGCTTTCTTT	CAISPPGANTEAFF
TRBV5-1	18	TRBJ1-3	TRBD1	.	TGCGCCAGCAGCTTGGGGGGGACGGACAGGTCCTCTGGAAACACCATATATTTT	CASSLGGTDRSSGNTIYF
TRBV9	15	TRBJ1-5	TRBD1	.	TGTGCCAGCAGCGAGGGACAGGGGGCGTTCGAGCCCCAGCATTTT	CASSEGQGAFEPQHF
TRBV2	12	TRBJ1-4	.	.	TGTGCCAGCGTAGGCCTCGGGGAAAAACTGTTTTTT	CASVGLGEKLFF
TRBV29-1	13	TRBJ1-2	.	.	TGCAGCGTCGGGGACTTGGAGCTCTATGGCTACACCTTC	CSVGDLELYGYTF